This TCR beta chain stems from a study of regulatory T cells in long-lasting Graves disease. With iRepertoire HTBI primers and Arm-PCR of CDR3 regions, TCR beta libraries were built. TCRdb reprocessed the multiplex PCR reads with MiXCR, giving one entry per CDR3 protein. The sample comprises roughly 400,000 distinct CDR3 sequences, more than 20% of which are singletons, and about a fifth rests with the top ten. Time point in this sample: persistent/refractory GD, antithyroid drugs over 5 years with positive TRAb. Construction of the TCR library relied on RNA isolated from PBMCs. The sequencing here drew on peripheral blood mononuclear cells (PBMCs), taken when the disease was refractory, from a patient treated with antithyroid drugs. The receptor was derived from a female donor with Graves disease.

This chain's CDR3 is CAISRDGNMNTEAFF. Written as DNA, the CDR3 is TGTGCCATCAGTCGGGACGGGAACATGAACACTGAAGCTTTCTTT. The chain combines TRBV10-3 with TRBJ1-1; a possible D gene is TRBD1 (5 bases). V gave up 5 bases and J gave up 0 bases, with 13 bases separating them. CDR1 ENHRY and CDR2 SYGVKD come from the germline V gene. The CDR3 totals 15 residues.